These 12 T cell receptor beta chains were sequenced from one sample in a study of T cells in Graves' hyperthyroidism and ophthalmopathy. Amplified TCR beta CDR3 regions came from RNA transcripts. In the first-round RT-PCR of the TCR CDR3, the HTBI primer set was used. TCRdb analysed the multiplex PCR reads with MiXCR anew, one entry per CDR3 protein. Found here are about 640,000 distinct CDR3 sequences, about 20% of them singletons; the top ten hold more than 30%. The sequenced material came from blood. The receptors were sampled from a man aged 25-45 years with Graves' ophthalmopathy.

This clonotype was counted at least ten times. V usage is TRBV20-1 and J usage is TRBJ1-5; 10 bases map to TRBD1. Germline V gives CDR1 DFQATT, CDR2 SNEGSKA (reference sequence). The CDR3 totals 14 residues. The V segment lost 5 bases and the J segment 5 bases; nucleotides outside the gene matches: 6. CDR3 coding DNA: TGCAGTGCTGGCCCGGACAGGGGGGATCAGCCCCAGCATTTT. Translation gives CSAGPDRGDQPQHF.

This clonotype was observed at least ten times. V gene TRBV20-1 combines with J gene TRBJ1-2; D is perhaps TRBD1 (5 bases). The CDR3 has 14 residues. Trimming removed 0 bases at V and 8 bases at J, with 16 bases between. Germline CDR1 reads DFQATT; CDR2 reads SNEGSKA (reference sequence). Written as DNA, the CDR3 is TGCAGTGCTAGAGATATCGCAGGGATTGGAGGCTACACCTTC. Translation: CSARDIAGIGGYTF.

The chain employs TRBV6-2 or TRBV6-3 and TRBJ1-1; D is unclear. V was cut by 0 bases and J by 6 bases, with 5 bases left in between. Germline assignment: CDR1 MNHEY and CDR2 SVGEGT. The CDR3 runs 12 residues. The CDR3 nucleotides are TGTGCCAGCAGTTACTCAGTGGCTGAAGCTTTCTTT. Translating it yields CASSYSVAEAFF.

Points on this clonotype: Given a much more abundant clone one base away, this may be a read error. CDR3 protein: CARSFPCQGDTGEPFF. The CDR3 coding sequence is TGTGCCAGAAGTTTCCCATGCCAGGGAGACACCGGGGAGCCGTTTTTT. The rearrangement uses TRBV28 and TRBJ2-2; either TRBD1 or TRBD2 may supply D (5 bases each). This CDR3 spans 16 amino acids. Germline values: CDR1 MDHEN, CDR2 SYDVKM.

This clonotype has a handful of counts. A much larger clone is a single base away; this may be a read error. The rearrangement links TRBV3-1 to TRBJ2-1; 9 bases are shared with TRBD2. Germline CDR1 LGHDT, CDR2 YNNKEL (reference sequence). This CDR3 spans 15 amino acids. V lost 1 base and J lost 12; bases outside the gene matches: 10. This CDR3 reads CASSQVAGVRGGQFF. The CDR3 DNA reads as TGTGCCAGCAGCCAAGTAGCGGGAGTCCGCGGTGGGCAGTTCTTC.

This clonotype was seen a handful of times. The chain joins TRBV12-3 or TRBV12-4 to TRBJ2-3; D is unresolved. The CDR3 consists of 18 residues. V was shortened by 2 bases and J by 2 bases, with 20 bases between the two germline ends. The CDR3 DNA is TGTGCCAGCAGTTTATCCTTCAGTAATGAGAAGGACACAGATACGCAGTATTTT. It yields the protein CASSLSFSNEKDTDTQYF.

This clonotype was recorded at least ten times. V gene TRBV18 combines with J gene TRBJ1-1; D is unresolved. V lost 5 bases and J lost 2, with 3 bases in between. CDR1 is KGHSH and CDR2 is LQKENI in the germline V gene. The CDR3 has 11 residues. This CDR3 reads CASSSNTEAFF. Here the CDR3 DNA reads TGTGCCAGCTCATCCAACACTGAAGCTTTCTTT. Using reference TRBV18 and TRBJ1-1 for the parts outside the CDR3, the full variable domain is NAGVMQNPRHLVRRRGQEARLRCSPMKGHSHVYWYRQLPEEGLKFMVYLQKENIIDESGMPKERFSAEFPKEGPSILRIQQVVRGDSAAYFCASSSNTEAFFGQGTRLTVV.

The chain recombines TRBV7-3 with TRBJ1-2, with 7 bases lining up with TRBD1. The CDR3 length is 14 residues. Germline V gives CDR1 SGHTA, CDR2 FQGTGA. With V trimmed by 0 bases and J by 4 bases, 2 bases remained unmatched. The CDR3 coding sequence is TGTGCCAGCAGCTTAACTGCAGGGGGCTATGGCTACACCTTC. Protein product: CASSLTAGGYGYTF.

In this sample, this clonotype turned up many times. Relative to the germline gene, one junction end is altered; a read error may explain this. The rearrangement joins TRBV28 to TRBJ2-1; D remains ambiguous. The CDR3 is 15 amino acids. Germline CDR1 reads MDHEN; CDR2 reads SYDVKM. The CDR3 DNA sequence: TGTGCCAGCAGCTTATCGAGGAGCTCCTACAATGAGCAGTTCTTC. It is translated as CASSLSRSSYNEQFF.

This clonotype was counted ten times or more. Written as DNA, the CDR3 is TGTGCCAGCAGTTTAGGGAGACTAGCGGAGGGGGATACGCAGTATTTT. Translation: CASSLGRLAEGDTQYF. The chain joins TRBV28 to TRBJ2-3, with 9 bases aligning to TRBD2. This CDR3 comprises 16 residues. Germline V gene data show CDR1 as MDHEN and CDR2 as SYDVKM. The junction had 9 bases not matched to a gene; V was cut back by 2 bases and J by 6 bases.

This clonotype was seen many times. The rearrangement joins TRBV11-1 to TRBJ2-1, with 12 bases identical to TRBD2. The length of the CDR3 is 16 residues. With V trimmed by 0 bases and J by 6 bases, 3 bases remained unmatched. The V gene's germline CDR1 is SGHAT and CDR2 FQDESV (reference sequence). This chain's CDR3 is CASSLAPSGRGNEQFF. In nucleotides, the CDR3 is TGTGCCAGCAGCTTAGCGCCTAGCGGGAGGGGCAATGAGCAGTTCTTC. Drawing the rest from reference TRBV11-1 and TRBJ2-1, the complete variable domain is EAEVAQSPRYKITEKSQAVAFWCDPISGHATLYWYRQILGQGPELLVQFQDESVVDDSQLPKDRFSAERLKGVDSTLKIQPAELGDSAMYLCASSLAPSGRGNEQFFGPGTRLTVL.

A single count supports this clonotype. V usage is TRBV5-1 and J usage is TRBJ2-5; either TRBD1 or TRBD2 may fit D (5 bases each). The CDR3 has 13 residues. Germline V CDR1 and CDR2: SGHRS, YFSETQ. V dropped 4 bases and J dropped 3 bases, with 10 bases sitting between them. This chain's CDR3 is CASSIQGEETQYF. The DNA for the CDR3 is TGCGCCAGCAGCATCCAGGGAGAAGAGACCCAGTACTTC.